Described below is a single TCR beta chain sequence and its context. Its antigen is currently unknown. The CDR3 consists of 12 residues. The V gene end was trimmed by 4 bases and the J gene end by 3 bases; junction bases not matched to a gene: 2. CDR1 SQVTM and CDR2 ANQGSEA come from the germline V gene. This sample is drawn from a study of OX40 agonist ivuxolimab in advanced cancers. Study-wide findings and caveats: Averaged across samples, CD8+ T cells carried more expanded clones than CD4+ did.

Produced via immunoSEQ multiplex PCR; TCRdb's table is partial and in-frame only. The sample has fewer than 95,000 clones, 80% to 90% seen once. The source was CD4+ or CD8+ T cells sorted from blood, collected in a trial of the OX40 agonist ivuxolimab. The chain employs TRBV29-1 and TRBJ2-7; 8 bases match TRBD2. The receptor was isolated from an adult with an advanced solid tumor such as melanoma, head and neck, liver or kidney cancer. The CDR3: CSVGGGNYEQYF. The CDR3 DNA follows: TGCAGCGTTGGCGGGGGGAACTACGAGCAGTACTTC.